A selection of T cell receptor beta chains follows, all from one sample in a study of blood T cell repertoires in COVID-19. TCRdb keeps only in-frame clones here, not all; method: immunoSEQ multiplex PCR. This table has about 220,000 clones, 80% appearing once. The sequencing input was peripheral blood. The receptors shown here come from a human donor in a cohort sampled during active COVID-19. Both conserved end residues are part of each CDR3. A D gene is named only where the DNA matches it firmly. A row's size may be missing; if present it is once, few, many or a size class.

NA TRBJ2-7 NA TRBV16 CASSTHLFRGSYEQYF TGTGCCAGCAGCACTCACCTATTTCGGGGGTCCTACGAGCAGTACTTC
NA TRBJ2-2 NA TRBV5-5 CASRGPGHRNTGELFF TGTGCCAGCAGGGGGCCGGGACACCGAAACACCGGGGAGCTGTTTTTT
NA TRBJ1-2 TRBD1 TRBV9 CASSTGQGNYGYTF TGTGCCAGCAGCACCGGACAGGGAAACTATGGCTACACCTTC
NA TRBJ1-1 TRBD1 TRBV13 CASSSTGAGLNTEAFF TGTGCCAGCAGCTCTACAGGGGCGGGATTGAACACTGAAGCTTTCTTT
NA TRBJ2-3 NA TRBV21-1 CASLGQGQTDTQYF TGTGCCAGCCTCGGACAGGGTCAAACAGATACGCAGTATTTT
NA TRBJ1-2 TRBD1 TRBV29-1 CSVGTGANYGYTF TGCAGCGTTGGAACAGGGGCTAACTATGGCTACACCTTC
NA TRBJ2-7 NA TRBV15 CATSRVGGTDEQYF TGTGCCACCAGCAGAGTAGGCGGGACAGACGAGCAGTACTTC
NA TRBJ2-1 NA TRBV3-1/TRBV3-2 CASSQGLAHKEFF TGTGCCAGCAGCCAAGGGCTAGCCCATAAGGAGTTCTTC
NA TRBJ2-7 TRBD1 TRBV6-2/TRBV6-3 CASSQNRDSRLEQYF TGTGCCAGCAGCCAGAACCGGGACAGCCGGCTCGAGCAGTACTTC
NA TRBJ2-6 NA TRBV5-4 CASSFDSSGANVLTF TGTGCCAGCAGCTTTGACAGCTCTGGGGCCAACGTCCTGACTTTC
NA TRBJ1-4 TRBD1 TRBV4-1 CASSQYQDRMREKLFF TGCGCCAGCAGCCAGTACCAGGACAGGATGAGAGAAAAACTGTTTTTT
NA TRBJ1-1 TRBD1 TRBV25-1 CASTRGLMNTEAFF TGTGCCAGCACCAGGGGGCTCATGAACACTGAAGCTTTCTTT
NA TRBJ1-3 NA TRBV4-3 CASSQDLGLSSSGNTIYF TGCGCCAGCAGCCAAGATTTGGGCTTATCAAGCTCTGGAAACACCATATATTTT
NA TRBJ2-3 NA TRBV27 CASSPLTGPRFERTQYF TGTGCCAGCAGTCCATTAACAGGGCCCCGCTTTGAGCGTACGCAGTATTTT
NA TRBJ2-2 TRBD2 TRBV5-1 CASRASGEGTGELFF TGCGCCAGCCGAGCTAGCGGAGAGGGGACCGGGGAGCTGTTTTTT
NA TRBJ1-1 TRBD1 TRBV19 CASSISGGGFTEAFF TGTGCCAGTAGTATATCAGGGGGCGGTTTCACTGAAGCTTTCTTT
many TRBJ2-1 TRBD2 TRBV2 CASSDPSGSSYNEQFF TGTGCCAGCAGTGATCCTAGCGGGAGCTCCTACAATGAGCAGTTCTTC
NA TRBJ1-1 TRBD1 TRBV13 CASSPGQGVSEAFF TGTGCCAGCAGCCCCGGGCAGGGGGTATCTGAAGCTTTCTTT
NA TRBJ2-7 TRBD2 TRBV4-1 CASSQLPGLAYEQYF TGCGCCAGCAGCCAATTGCCGGGACTAGCCTACGAGCAGTACTTC
NA TRBJ1-5 NA TRBV19 CASQSSGTLTNQPQHF TGTGCCAGTCAATCTTCCGGGACATTAACCAATCAGCCCCAGCATTTT
NA TRBJ2-7 TRBD2 TRBV11-2 CASSPPPGHSGAYEQYF TGTGCCAGCAGCCCCCCGCCGGGTCATAGCGGGGCTTACGAGCAGTACTTC
NA TRBJ2-7 TRBD1 TRBV5-1 CASSLVGQQYEQYF TGCGCCAGCAGCTTGGTGGGACAGCAATACGAGCAGTACTTC
NA TRBJ1-5 TRBD1 TRBV6-5 CASSYTGQRDQPQHF TGTGCCAGCAGTTACACGGGACAGCGAGATCAGCCCCAGCATTTT
NA TRBJ2-3 TRBD2 TRBV7-9 CASSVTGLAGESTDTQYF TGTGCCAGCAGCGTGACAGGACTAGCGGGAGAGAGCACAGATACGCAGTATTTT
few TRBJ1-5 TRBD1 TRBV3-1/TRBV3-2 CASSQDSRGKGNQPQHF TGTGCCAGCAGCCAAGACAGCAGGGGGAAAGGGAATCAGCCCCAGCATTTT
few TRBJ2-7 TRBD2 TRBV27 CASSFQFPTSGSYEQYF TGTGCCAGCAGTTTCCAATTCCCGACTAGCGGCTCCTACGAGCAGTACTTC
few TRBJ2-7 TRBD2 TRBV11-2 CASSGSAGAREQYF TGTGCCAGCAGCGGCTCCGCGGGAGCTAGGGAGCAGTACTTC
once TRBJ2-1 TRBD2 TRBV13 CASSLGLAGGGEQFF TGTGCCAGCAGCCTGGGACTAGCGGGAGGTGGCGAGCAGTTCTTC
NA TRBJ2-1 NA TRBV30 CAWVTGLGEFF TGTGCCTGGGTGACAGGTCTCGGGGAGTTCTTC
many TRBJ2-1 NA TRBV3-1/TRBV3-2 CASSQDSAGYYYNEQFF TGTGCCAGCAGCCAAGATTCTGCGGGATATTACTACAATGAGCAGTTCTTC
NA TRBJ2-1 TRBD2 TRBV19 CASTTSGRAHEQFF TGTGCCAGTACTACCAGCGGGAGGGCCCATGAGCAGTTCTTC
NA TRBJ1-3 TRBD1 TRBV7-9 CASSPPGTGNSGNTIYF TGTGCCAGCAGCCCACCCGGGACAGGAAATTCTGGAAACACCATATATTTT
once TRBJ2-2 TRBD1 TRBV4-3 CASSLEPGQANTGELFF TGCGCCAGCAGCCTGGAACCGGGACAGGCTAACACCGGGGAGCTGTTTTTT
NA TRBJ1-1 NA TRBV6-2/TRBV6-3 CASSYFLYRRAGTENTEAFF TGTGCCAGCAGTTATTTTCTTTATCGGAGGGCCGGGACGGAGAACACTGAAGCTTTCTTT
NA TRBJ1-1 TRBD1 TRBV6-2/TRBV6-3 CASSSRDRGVGTEAFF TGTGCCAGCAGTTCCCGGGACAGGGGGGTTGGAACTGAAGCTTTCTTT
NA TRBJ1-2 TRBD1 TRBV28 CASRGDSPNYGYTF TGTGCCAGCAGGGGGGACAGTCCCAACTATGGCTACACCTTC
NA TRBJ1-3 TRBD1 TRBV29-1 CSAWTGSGNTIYF TGCAGCGCTTGGACAGGCTCTGGAAACACCATATATTTT
few TRBJ2-2 TRBD1 TRBV19 CASSIPETGGSDGELFF TGTGCCAGTAGTATACCGGAGACAGGGGGCTCGGACGGGGAGCTGTTTTTT
NA TRBJ2-1 TRBD2 TRBV30 CAWRGGSGREQFF TGTGCCTGGAGGGGGGGTAGCGGGAGAGAGCAGTTCTTC
NA TRBJ1-1 NA TRBV6-6 CASSSSGMGTEAFF TGTGCCAGCAGCTCCAGCGGTATGGGCACTGAAGCTTTCTTT
once TRBJ2-7 TRBD2 TRBV27 CASSLGTSGPGEQYF TGTGCCAGCAGCTTGGGAACTAGCGGGCCGGGCGAGCAGTACTTC
NA TRBJ2-7 NA TRBV7-9 CASSLVGGYEQYF TGTGCCAGCAGCTTAGTAGGCGGCTACGAGCAGTACTTC
NA TRBJ1-1 NA TRBV29-1 CSGLKRGDLNTEAFF TGCAGCGGCCTTAAGCGGGGTGACTTGAACACTGAAGCTTTCTTT
few TRBJ1-1 NA TRBV6-2/TRBV6-3 CASSYIVGRLNTEAFF TGTGCCAGCAGTTACATAGTCGGCAGGCTGAACACTGAAGCTTTCTTT
NA TRBJ2-3 TRBD1 TRBV7-2 CASSVGIGTGGTDTQYF TGTGCCAGCAGCGTAGGGATAGGGACAGGGGGCACAGATACGCAGTATTTT
NA TRBJ2-7 TRBD2 TRBV6-5 CASRGGAYEQYF TGTGCCAGCAGGGGGGGGGCCTACGAGCAGTACTTC
NA TRBJ2-5 TRBD2 TRBV27 CASRLAGVGETQYF TGTGCCAGCAGGCTAGCGGGGGTAGGGGAGACCCAGTACTTC
NA TRBJ1-2 NA TRBV19 CASSIRGDYGYTF TGTGCCAGTAGTATCAGGGGTGACTATGGCTACACCTTC
once TRBJ2-3 TRBD2 TRBV6-2/TRBV6-3 CASSYHPAGPTDTQYF TGTGCCAGCAGTTATCACCCAGCGGGACCCACAGATACGCAGTATTTT
NA TRBJ2-3 NA TRBV27 CASGGGGSTDTQYF TGTGCCAGCGGGGGGGGCGGGAGCACAGATACGCAGTATTTT
NA TRBJ2-2 TRBD2 TRBV5-1 CASSLAGLREDAGELFF TGCGCCAGCAGCTTGGCCGGGTTGCGGGAGGACGCCGGGGAGCTGTTTTTT
once TRBJ1-5 TRBD1 TRBV19 CASSISPRQGGFYSNQPQHF TGTGCCAGTAGTATATCCCCTCGACAGGGAGGCTTCTATAGCAATCAGCCCCAGCATTTT